Each of the 26 T cell receptor beta chains below was sequenced from the same sample in a study of blood T cell repertoires in COVID-19. Profiled with immunoSEQ multiplex PCR; TCRdb holds only in-frame clones, not every one. The sample consists of 200,000 or so clones, around 84% of them appearing once. The sequenced sample was peripheral blood. Every receptor here comes from a man aged 25 to 40 with active or convalescent COVID-19.

CDR3 protein: CASSSGTADRPYSSPLHF. The CDR3 DNA reads TGCGCCAGCAGCTCGGGGACAGCCGATAGGCCCTATTCTTCACCCCTCCACTTT. This chain links TRBV5-1 with TRBJ1-6, with 7 bases that match TRBD1. From germline, CDR1 is SGHRS and CDR2 YFSETQ. This CDR3 is built from 18 residues. The V gene end was trimmed by 3 bases and the J gene end by 9 bases; junction bases not matched to a gene: 18.

This CDR3 reads CASSLGDRGGYTF. CDR3 DNA sequence: TGTGCCAGCAGTTTAGGGGACAGGGGTGGCTACACCTTC. The V gene is TRBV12-3 or TRBV12-4, the J gene TRBJ1-2; 10 nucleotides match TRBD1. CDR3 length: 13 residues. The ends lost 1 base at V and 7 bases at J; junction bases unmatched: 0.

V gene TRBV4-1 combines with J gene TRBJ2-5; no firm D call. Germline V lookup: CDR1 MGHRA, CDR2 YSYEKL. The CDR3 totals 13 residues. Trimming took 4 bases from V and 5 from J, leaving 11 bases between them. The CDR3 DNA follows: TGCGCCAGCAGCCTTGTCGGGTCGGAGACCCAGTACTTC. It translates to CASSLVGSETQYF.

This chain joins TRBV6-9 and TRBJ2-1; D may be TRBD1 (6 bases). The CDR3 length is 15 residues. Germline assignment: CDR1 MNHGY and CDR2 SVAAGI. Trimming removed 4 bases from V and 6 bases from J, with 16 bases in between. As DNA, the CDR3 is TGTGCCAGCAGTTTCCGGCAGGGGCTAACCAATGAGCAGTTCTTC. Protein: CASSFRQGLTNEQFF.

The CDR3 DNA reads as TGCGCCAGCAGCCCGGGGGTACAGAACACTGAAGCTTTCTTT. Its protein product is CASSPGVQNTEAFF. This chain joins TRBV4-3 and TRBJ1-1, with a possible D match to TRBD1 (5 bases). CDR1 is LGHNA, CDR2 YSLEER, per germline. The CDR3 contains 14 residues. The V end lost 4 bases, the J end lost 1 base, and 10 bases lay between the germline ends.

The CDR3 is CASRYGGVGSTEAFF. As DNA, the CDR3 is TGTGCCAGCAGATACGGGGGGGTGGGGAGCACTGAAGCTTTCTTT. The chain recombines TRBV6-5 with TRBJ1-1, with D tentatively TRBD1 (5 bases). The CDR3 runs to 15 residues. The V end was cut by 6 bases, the J end by 4 bases, with 18 bases between. Germline V CDR1 and CDR2: MNHEY, SVGAGI.

This clone was seen only a few times. The CDR3 reads CASSYSGQGNEKLFF. The CDR3, as DNA: TGTGCCAGCAGTTACTCGGGACAGGGGAATGAAAAACTGTTTTTT. V is TRBV6-2 or TRBV6-3 and J is TRBJ1-4, with TRBD1 identical over 10 bases. This CDR3 has 15 residues. With 0 bases clipped from V and 5 bases from J, the junction kept 0 bases outside the gene matches. CDR1 is MNHEY and CDR2 is SVGEGT in the germline V gene.

The chain combines TRBV7-2 with TRBJ2-7; possible D gene TRBD2, 6 bases. V lost 0 bases, J lost 6 bases, and 9 bases lay in between. Germline V gene lookup returns CDR1 SGHTA and CDR2 FQGNSA. The CDR3 length is 13 residues. The CDR3 reads CASSLALGGEQYV. The CDR3 bases are TGTGCCAGCAGCTTAGCTTTGGGAGGCGAGCAGTACGTC.

CDR3 nucleotides: TGTGCCAGCCGCCCCCCCCATGGACAGCCGAACACTGAAGCTTTCTTT. Residues: CASRPPHGQPNTEAFF. The chain combines TRBV11-3 with TRBJ1-1, with D possibly being TRBD1 (6 bases). Germline CDR1 reads SGHNT; CDR2 reads YENEEA. The CDR3 spans 16 residues. V lost 8 bases to trimming and J lost 1 base, with 20 bases between them.

The rearrangement uses TRBV11-3 and TRBJ2-3; the match to TRBD2 covers 15 bases. V trimming: 2 bases; J trimming: 0 bases; junction bases outside the gene matches: 3. The CDR3 has 18 amino acids. Per the germline V gene, CDR1 is SGHNT and CDR2 is YENEEA. The CDR3 sequence is CASSLWTSGRESTDTQYF. The CDR3 nucleotides read TGTGCCAGCAGCTTATGGACTAGCGGGAGGGAAAGCACAGATACGCAGTATTTT.

This clone showed up just a few times. The rearrangement links TRBV29-1 to TRBJ1-2; D call uncertain. From germline, CDR1 is SQVTM and CDR2 ANQGSEA. The CDR3 consists of 13 residues. The V end was cut by 4 bases, the J end by 6 bases, with 15 bases between. Here the CDR3 DNA reads TGCAGCGTTGTGGTCCTAGAGGTGGATGGCTACACCTTC. This translates into CSVVVLEVDGYTF.

The chain combines TRBV9 with TRBJ2-1; 10 nucleotides line up with TRBD2. Trimming removed 0 bases from V and 14 bases from J; junction bases left unmatched: 11. There are 15 residues in the CDR3. Germline V gene data show CDR1 as SGDLS and CDR2 as YYNGEE. The CDR3 bases are TGTGCCAGCAGCGTAGGGCCCTCTAGCGGGAGTAAGAAGTTCTTC. Its translation: CASSVGPSSGSKKFF.

This sequence joins TRBV18 and TRBJ2-3, with 10 bases lining up with TRBD1. With V trimmed by 3 bases and J by 3 bases, 6 bases remained unmatched. CDR1 is KGHSH and CDR2 is LQKENI in the germline V gene. The CDR3 has 16 residues. The CDR3 DNA sequence: TGTGCCAGCTCACCGGGACAGGGGAGGGGAACAGATACGCAGTATTTT. Amino acids: CASSPGQGRGTDTQYF.

The V and J genes are TRBV4-1 and TRBJ1-1; TRBD1 aligns across 8 bases. From germline, CDR1 is MGHRA and CDR2 YSYEKL. The CDR3 totals 16 residues. The trim removed 3 bases at V and 7 bases at J, leaving 13 bases unmatched. The CDR3 sequence: CASSHESSQGVGEAFF. The DNA for the CDR3 is TGCGCCAGCAGCCATGAGTCGTCACAGGGGGTAGGTGAAGCTTTCTTT.

V gene TRBV24-1 combines with J gene TRBJ2-1; 8 nucleotides match TRBD2. CDR3 length: 16 amino acids. V shed 9 bases, J shed 6 bases, and the junction held 15 bases outside the gene matches. CDR1 is KGHDR, CDR2 SFDVKD, per germline. In DNA, the CDR3 is TGTGCCACCCTCGGGGGCGGGGGGACTAGTCCCAATGAGCAGTTCTTC. This sequence encodes CATLGGGGTSPNEQFF.

This sequence joins TRBV29-1 and TRBJ1-2, with 9 nucleotides matching TRBD1. V shed 5 bases, J shed 5 bases, and the junction held 3 bases outside the gene matches. Per the germline V gene, CDR1 is SQVTM and CDR2 is ANQGSEA. The CDR3 runs to 12 residues. As DNA, the CDR3 is TGCAGCGTTCGGACAGGGGAATATGGCTACACCTTC. Its protein is CSVRTGEYGYTF.

The chain couples TRBV2 to TRBJ1-3, with 8 positions matching TRBD1. Germline loops: CDR1 SNHLY, CDR2 FYNNEI. The CDR3 loop spans 17 amino acids. V was clipped by 9 bases and J by 0 bases; unmatched bases: 13. The CDR3 is CARGAETGAVSGNTIYF. In DNA, the CDR3 is TGTGCCAGGGGGGCCGAGACAGGGGCTGTCTCTGGAAACACCATATATTTT.

The rearrangement joins TRBV6-2 or TRBV6-3 to TRBJ1-2, with 8 bases lining up with TRBD1. The CDR3 extends over 14 amino acids. Germline V lookup: CDR1 MNHEY, CDR2 SVGEGT. The V gene end was trimmed by 5 bases and the J gene end by 6 bases; junction bases not matched to a gene: 8. CDR3 bases: TGTGCCAGCAGTCACGACGAGGACAGGGATGGCTACACCTTC. Amino acids: CASSHDEDRDGYTF.

V is TRBV30 and J is TRBJ1-5; D call uncertain. The CDR3 has 13 residues. The germline V gene encodes CDR1 GTSNPN and CDR2 SVGIG (reference sequence). Trimming cost V 1 base and J 7 bases, with 11 bases left between them. CDR3 in amino acids: CAWSARSGQPQHF. The CDR3 bases are TGTGCCTGGAGTGCAAGGAGTGGGCAGCCCCAGCATTTT.

DNA of the CDR3: TGTGCCAGCAGTCGCAGACAGGGGGTTTATGGCTACACCTTC. Its translation is CASSRRQGVYGYTF. The chain carries TRBV27 and TRBJ1-2, with TRBD1 matching 9 bases. The length of the CDR3 is 14 residues. Germline V gene sequence: CDR1 MNHEY, CDR2 SMNVEV (reference sequence). Unmatched junction bases numbered 6, after V lost 5 bases and J lost 5 bases.

This chain connects TRBV13 to TRBJ2-1; D is possibly TRBD2 (5 bases). CDR1 PRHDT and CDR2 FYEKMQ come from the germline V gene (reference sequence). CDR3 length equals 13 residues. Between the trimmed V and J ends, which lost 4 bases and 4 bases, there was a span of 8 bases. This chain's CDR3 is CASSSRGYNEQFF. CDR3 DNA sequence: TGTGCCAGCAGCTCTCGAGGGTACAATGAGCAGTTCTTC.

The chain uses TRBV18 and TRBJ1-2, with D unresolved. Germline lookup yields CDR1 KGHSH and CDR2 LQKENI. This CDR3 is built from 15 residues. V lost 2 bases and J lost 6, with 16 bases in between. DNA for the CDR3: TGTGCCAGCTCACCAAGTCCTGCGGGTGGAAATGGCTACACCTTC. This codes for CASSPSPAGGNGYTF.

This chain joins TRBV4-1 and TRBJ2-7; 7 nucleotides align to TRBD1. Looked up from germline, CDR1 is MGHRA and CDR2 is YSYEKL. The junction had 21 bases not matched to a gene; V was cut back by 1 base and J by 6 bases. This CDR3 comprises 19 residues. Here the CDR3 DNA reads TGCGCCAGCAGCCAAGTCGCCGACAGGGCACCGTCCCCCCGGGGCGAGCAGTACTTC. Translation: CASSQVADRAPSPRGEQYF.

The chain carries TRBV18 and TRBJ2-7; D is possibly TRBD1 (6 bases). There are 13 residues in the CDR3. The V gene lost 3 bases and the J gene lost 2 bases, with 8 bases spanning the gap. The V gene's germline CDR1 is KGHSH and CDR2 LQKENI. This chain's CDR3 is CASSPGQTYEQYV. Written as DNA, the CDR3 is TGTGCCAGCTCACCCGGACAGACCTACGAGCAGTACGTC.

The chain links TRBV7-9 to TRBJ1-4, with D possibly TRBD1 on 6 matching bases. Trimming stripped 5 bases from V and 4 bases from J, with 11 bases between. Germline V gene sequence: CDR1 SEHNR, CDR2 FQNEAQ (reference sequence). This CDR3 is built from 14 residues. CDR3 DNA sequence: TGTGCCAGCAGCAGTGCAGGGGATAATGAAAAACTGTTTTTT. The encoded protein is CASSSAGDNEKLFF.

This chain joins TRBV4-1 and TRBJ1-5, with 10 bases identical to TRBD1. V lost 3 bases, J lost 7 bases, and 9 bases stayed unmatched. The length of the CDR3 is 16 residues. Per germline, CDR1 MGHRA and CDR2 YSYEKL. CDR3 sequence (DNA): TGCGCCAGCAGCCATGGGGGACAGGGGAATTACCAGCCCCAGCATTTT. Encoded protein: CASSHGGQGNYQPQHF.